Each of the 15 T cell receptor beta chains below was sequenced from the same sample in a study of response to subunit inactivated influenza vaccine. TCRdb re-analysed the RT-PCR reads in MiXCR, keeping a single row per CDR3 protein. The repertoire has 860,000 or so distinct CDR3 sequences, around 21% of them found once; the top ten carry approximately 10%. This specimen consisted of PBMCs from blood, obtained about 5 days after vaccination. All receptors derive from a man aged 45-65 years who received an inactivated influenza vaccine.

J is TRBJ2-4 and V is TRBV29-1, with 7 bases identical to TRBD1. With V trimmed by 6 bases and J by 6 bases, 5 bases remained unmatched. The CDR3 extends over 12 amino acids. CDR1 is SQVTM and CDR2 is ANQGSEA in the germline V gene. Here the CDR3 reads CSVMTGRNIQYF. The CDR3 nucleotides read TGCAGCGTCATGACAGGGAGAAACATTCAGTACTTC.

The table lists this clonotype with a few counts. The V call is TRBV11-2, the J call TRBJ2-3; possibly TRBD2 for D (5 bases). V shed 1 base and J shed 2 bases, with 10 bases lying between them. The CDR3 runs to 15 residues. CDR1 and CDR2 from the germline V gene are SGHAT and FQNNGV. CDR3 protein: CASSLGGAATDTQYF. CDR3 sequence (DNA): TGTGCCAGCAGCTTAGGTGGAGCGGCCACAGATACGCAGTATTTT.

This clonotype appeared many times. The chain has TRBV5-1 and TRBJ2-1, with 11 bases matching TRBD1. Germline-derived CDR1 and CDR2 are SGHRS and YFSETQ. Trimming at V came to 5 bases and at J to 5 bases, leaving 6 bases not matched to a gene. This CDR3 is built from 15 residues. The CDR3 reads CASRERTGGNNEQFF. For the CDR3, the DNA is TGCGCCAGCAGGGAAAGGACAGGGGGCAACAATGAGCAGTTCTTC.

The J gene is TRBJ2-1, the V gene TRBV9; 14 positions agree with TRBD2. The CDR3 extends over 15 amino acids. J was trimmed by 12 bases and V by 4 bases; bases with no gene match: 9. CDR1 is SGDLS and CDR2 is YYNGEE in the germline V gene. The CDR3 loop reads CASSPGGTSGSSQFF. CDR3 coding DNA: TGTGCCAGCAGCCCCGGGGGGACTAGCGGGAGCTCGCAGTTCTTC.

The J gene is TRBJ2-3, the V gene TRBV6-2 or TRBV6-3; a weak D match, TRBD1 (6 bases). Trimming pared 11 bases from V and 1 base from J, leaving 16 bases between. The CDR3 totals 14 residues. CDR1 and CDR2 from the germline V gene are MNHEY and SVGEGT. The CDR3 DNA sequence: TGTGCCCGTGCGAGGGACACCCGCACAGATACGCAGTATTTT. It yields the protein CARARDTRTDTQYF.

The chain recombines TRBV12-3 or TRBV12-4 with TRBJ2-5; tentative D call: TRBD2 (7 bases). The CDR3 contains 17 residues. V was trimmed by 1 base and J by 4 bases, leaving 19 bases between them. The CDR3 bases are TGTGCCAGCAGTTTAGGTGGGGGGGGCCCCCTTCGAGAGACCCAGTACTTC. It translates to CASSLGGGGPLRETQYF.

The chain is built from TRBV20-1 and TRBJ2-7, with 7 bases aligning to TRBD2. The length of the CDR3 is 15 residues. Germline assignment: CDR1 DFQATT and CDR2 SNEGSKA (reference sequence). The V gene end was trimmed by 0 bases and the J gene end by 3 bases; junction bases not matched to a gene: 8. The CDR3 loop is CSARDSGGTNYEQYF. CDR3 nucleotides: TGCAGTGCTAGAGATAGTGGCGGGACTAACTACGAGCAGTACTTC.

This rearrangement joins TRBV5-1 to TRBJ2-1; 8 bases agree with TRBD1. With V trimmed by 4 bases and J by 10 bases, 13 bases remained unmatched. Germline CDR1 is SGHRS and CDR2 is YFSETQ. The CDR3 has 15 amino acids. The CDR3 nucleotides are TGCGCCAGCAGCCTAACCCTGGGGACAGGAGGCGAGCAGTTCTTC. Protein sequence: CASSLTLGTGGEQFF.

Here the CDR3 DNA reads TGCAGCGTTGCGGGGTATAGCTCCTACAATGAGCAGTTCTTC. Translation: CSVAGYSSYNEQFF. The gene calls are TRBV29-1 and TRBJ2-1; TRBD2 is a possible D gene (5 bases). Germline CDR1 SQVTM, CDR2 ANQGSEA. Deletions cut 4 bases from V and 0 bases from J, with 10 bases between. The CDR3 extends over 14 amino acids.

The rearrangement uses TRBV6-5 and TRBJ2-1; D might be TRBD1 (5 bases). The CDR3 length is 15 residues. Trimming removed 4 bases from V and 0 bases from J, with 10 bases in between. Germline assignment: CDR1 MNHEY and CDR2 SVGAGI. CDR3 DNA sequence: TGTGCCAGCAGTTGGGGCGTTAACTCCTACAATGAGCAGTTCTTC. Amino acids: CASSWGVNSYNEQFF.

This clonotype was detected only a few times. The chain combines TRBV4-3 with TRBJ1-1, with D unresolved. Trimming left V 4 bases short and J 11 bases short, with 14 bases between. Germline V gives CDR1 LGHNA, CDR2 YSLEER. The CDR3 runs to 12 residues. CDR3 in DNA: TGCGCCAGCAGCCTAGGGCCTGGGATGGCTTTCTTT. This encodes CASSLGPGMAFF.

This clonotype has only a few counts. DNA of the CDR3: TGTGCCAGCAGCTTAGATAACCTGGGACGCTCCTACAATGAGCAGTTCTTC. Its protein product is CASSLDNLGRSYNEQFF. The chain carries TRBV7-9 and TRBJ2-1; D possibly matches TRBD1 or TRBD2 (5 bases each). Germline lookup yields CDR1 SEHNR and CDR2 FQNEAQ (reference sequence). The CDR3 totals 17 residues. The V and J ends lost 1 base and 0 bases respectively, with 13 bases between them.

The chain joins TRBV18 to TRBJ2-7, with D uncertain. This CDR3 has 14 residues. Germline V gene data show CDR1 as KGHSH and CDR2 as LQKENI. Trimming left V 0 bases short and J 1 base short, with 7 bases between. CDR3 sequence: CASSPPNSSYEQYF. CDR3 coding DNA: TGTGCCAGCTCACCACCGAACAGTTCCTACGAGCAGTACTTC.

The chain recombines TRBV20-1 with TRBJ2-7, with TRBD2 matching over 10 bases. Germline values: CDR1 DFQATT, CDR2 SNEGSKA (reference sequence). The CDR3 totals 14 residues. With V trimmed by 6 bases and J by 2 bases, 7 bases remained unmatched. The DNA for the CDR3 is TGCAGTGCCATAGGGACTAGCGTTACCTACGAGCAGTACTTC. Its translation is CSAIGTSVTYEQYF.

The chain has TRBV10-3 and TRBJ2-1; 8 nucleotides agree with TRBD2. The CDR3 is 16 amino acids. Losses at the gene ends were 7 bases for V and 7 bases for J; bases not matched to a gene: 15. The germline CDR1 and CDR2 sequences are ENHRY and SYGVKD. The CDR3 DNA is TGTGCCATCACTAGGACTAGCTGGGGGACTAGTAATGAGCAGTTCTTC. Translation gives CAITRTSWGTSNEQFF.